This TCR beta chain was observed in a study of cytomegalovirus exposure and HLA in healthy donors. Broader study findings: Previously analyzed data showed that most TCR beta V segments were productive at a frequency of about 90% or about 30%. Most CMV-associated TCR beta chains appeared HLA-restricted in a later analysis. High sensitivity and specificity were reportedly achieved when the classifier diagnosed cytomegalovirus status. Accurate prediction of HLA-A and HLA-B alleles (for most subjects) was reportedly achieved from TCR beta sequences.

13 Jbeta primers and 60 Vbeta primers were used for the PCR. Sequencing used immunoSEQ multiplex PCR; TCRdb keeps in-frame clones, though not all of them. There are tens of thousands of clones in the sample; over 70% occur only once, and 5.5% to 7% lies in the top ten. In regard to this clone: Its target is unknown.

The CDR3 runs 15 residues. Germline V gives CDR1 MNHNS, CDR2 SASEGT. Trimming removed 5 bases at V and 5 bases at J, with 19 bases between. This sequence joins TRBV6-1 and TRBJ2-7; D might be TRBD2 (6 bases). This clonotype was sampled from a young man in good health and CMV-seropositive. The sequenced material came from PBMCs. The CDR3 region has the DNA TGTGCCAGCAGTACTTTAGCGGCAGGCCCCGACGAGCAGTACTTC. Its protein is CASSTLAAGPDEQYF.